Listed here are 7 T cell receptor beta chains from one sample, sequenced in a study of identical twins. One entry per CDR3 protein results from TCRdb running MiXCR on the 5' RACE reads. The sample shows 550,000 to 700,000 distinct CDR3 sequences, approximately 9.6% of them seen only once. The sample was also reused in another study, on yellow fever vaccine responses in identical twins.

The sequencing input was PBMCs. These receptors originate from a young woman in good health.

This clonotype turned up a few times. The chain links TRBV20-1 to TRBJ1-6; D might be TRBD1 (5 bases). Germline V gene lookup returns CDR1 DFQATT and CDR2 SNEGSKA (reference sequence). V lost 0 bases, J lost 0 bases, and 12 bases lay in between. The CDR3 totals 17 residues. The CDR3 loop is CSARDPGGSSYNSPLHF. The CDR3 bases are TGCAGTGCTAGAGATCCGGGGGGGAGCTCCTATAATTCACCCCTCCACTTT.

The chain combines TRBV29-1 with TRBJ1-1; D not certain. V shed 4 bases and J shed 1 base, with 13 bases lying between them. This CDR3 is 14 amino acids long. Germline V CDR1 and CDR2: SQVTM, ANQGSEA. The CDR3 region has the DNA TGCAGCGTTGTTGAGGGTTCAGGGAACACTGAAGCTTTCTTT. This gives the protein CSVVEGSGNTEAFF.

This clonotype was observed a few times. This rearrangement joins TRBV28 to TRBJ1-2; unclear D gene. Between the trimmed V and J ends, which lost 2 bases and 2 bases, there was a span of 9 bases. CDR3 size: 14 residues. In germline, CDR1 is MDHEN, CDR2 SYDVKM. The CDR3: CASSLPGRNYGYTF. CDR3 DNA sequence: TGTGCCAGCAGTTTACCGGGGAGGAACTATGGCTACACCTTC.

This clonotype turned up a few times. The CDR3 nucleotides read TGTGCCAGCAGGGGGGGATTTGATACGCAGTATTTT. Its protein product is CASRGGFDTQYF. The chain carries TRBV9 and TRBJ2-3, with a tentative D call TRBD2 (6 bases). The CDR3 is 12 amino acids. In germline, CDR1 is SGDLS, CDR2 YYNGEE. V lost 5 bases and J lost 6, with 10 bases in between.

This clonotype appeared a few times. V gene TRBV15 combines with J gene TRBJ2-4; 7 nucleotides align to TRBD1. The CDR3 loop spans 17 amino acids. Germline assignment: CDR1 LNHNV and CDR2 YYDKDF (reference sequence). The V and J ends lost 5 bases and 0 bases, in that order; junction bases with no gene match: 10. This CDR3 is CATSAQGPGLAKNIQYF. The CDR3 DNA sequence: TGTGCCACCAGCGCACAGGGGCCGGGTCTAGCCAAAAACATTCAGTACTTC.

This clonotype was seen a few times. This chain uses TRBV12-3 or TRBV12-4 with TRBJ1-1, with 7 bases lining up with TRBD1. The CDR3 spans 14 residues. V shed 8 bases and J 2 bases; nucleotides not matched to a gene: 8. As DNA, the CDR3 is TGTGCCAGCCATCGGGGACAGATAAACACTGAAGCTTTCTTT. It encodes CASHRGQINTEAFF.

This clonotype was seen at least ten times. Written as DNA, the CDR3 is TGTGCCAGCAGACCTAGCGGAGAGGGATACAATGAGCAGTTCTTC. Its protein product is CASRPSGEGYNEQFF. The rearrangement links TRBV12-3 or TRBV12-4 to TRBJ2-1, with 7 bases identical to TRBD2. Trimming at V came to 6 bases and at J to 4 bases, leaving 9 bases not matched to a gene. CDR3 size: 15 residues.